These T cell receptor beta chains were read from a single sample in a study of blood T cells in healthy people across ages. TCRdb reprocessed the 5' RACE reads with MiXCR, giving one entry per CDR3 protein. In the table there are around 710,000 distinct CDR3 sequences, about 42% of which are singletons. Sequencing used blood. Receptors originate from a woman aged 55-70 years in good health. Each CDR3 is given with its conserved first and last residue. The order of the fields is J gene, clone size, V gene, D gene, CDR3 length, CDR3 DNA, CDR3 protein. A D gene is named only where the DNA matches it firmly. Size is omitted from some rows. Given values are once, few, many or a class for expanded clones.

j_gene: TRBJ2-7
abundance: -
v_gene: TRBV20-1
d_gene: TRBD2
len: 14
CDR3nt: TGCAGTGCTAGCGGGGGGGCCTTCTATAATGAGCAGTACTTC
CDR3aa: CSASGGAFYNEQYF

j_gene: TRBJ2-3
abundance: few
v_gene: TRBV9
d_gene: TRBD2
len: 14
CDR3nt: TGTGCCAGCAGCGTCCTAGCGGGATCAGATACGCAGTATTTT
CDR3aa: CASSVLAGSDTQYF

j_gene: TRBJ2-3
abundance: few
v_gene: TRBV6-1
d_gene: TRBD1
len: 16
CDR3nt: TGTGCCAGCAGTGAATTGGGACAGGGGCGCACAGATACGCAGTATTTT
CDR3aa: CASSELGQGRTDTQYF

j_gene: TRBJ2-7
abundance: many
v_gene: TRBV11-1
d_gene: -
len: 15
CDR3nt: TGTGCCAGCAGCTTCCAGGGGAGCCCTGACTACGAGCAGTACTTC
CDR3aa: CASSFQGSPDYEQYF

j_gene: TRBJ2-3
abundance: -
v_gene: TRBV11-2
d_gene: -
len: 12
CDR3nt: TGTGCCAACAGGTCAGGGACTGATACGCAGTATTTT
CDR3aa: CANRSGTDTQYF

j_gene: TRBJ2-1
abundance: -
v_gene: TRBV20-1
d_gene: TRBD2
len: 19
CDR3nt: TGCAGTGCTAGATCAGGACTAGCGGAGATATTAATTACCTACAATGAGCAGTTCTTC
CDR3aa: CSARSGLAEILITYNEQFF

j_gene: TRBJ2-1
abundance: few
v_gene: TRBV5-1
d_gene: -
len: 15
CDR3nt: TGCGCCAGCAGCCCATTGGACGGTAGAAACAATGAGCAGTTCTTC
CDR3aa: CASSPLDGRNNEQFF

j_gene: TRBJ1-5
abundance: few
v_gene: TRBV4-3
d_gene: -
len: 18
CDR3nt: TGCGCCAGCAGCCAAACTACAGGGAGTCGGGCTGGCAATCAGCCCCAGCATTTT
CDR3aa: CASSQTTGSRAGNQPQHF

j_gene: TRBJ1-2
abundance: few
v_gene: TRBV20-1
d_gene: TRBD1
len: 12
CDR3nt: TGCAGTGCCGCCGGGGACAGAGGGGGCTACACCTTC
CDR3aa: CSAAGDRGGYTF

j_gene: TRBJ2-7
abundance: -
v_gene: TRBV4-2
d_gene: -
len: 17
CDR3nt: TGTGCCAGCAGCCAAGACACAGGTTATACTTACTCCTACGAGCAGTACTTC
CDR3aa: CASSQDTGYTYSYEQYF

j_gene: TRBJ2-3
abundance: many
v_gene: TRBV10-3
d_gene: -
len: 13
CDR3nt: TGTGCCATCAGTCCGGGTCCCACAGATACGCAGTATTTT
CDR3aa: CAISPGPTDTQYF

j_gene: TRBJ2-4
abundance: -
v_gene: TRBV7-8
d_gene: TRBD1
len: 13
CDR3nt: TGTGCCAGCAGCGTACAGGGGTTGGGCATTCAGTACTTC
CDR3aa: CASSVQGLGIQYF

j_gene: TRBJ1-1
abundance: -
v_gene: TRBV3-1
d_gene: -
len: 14
CDR3nt: TGTGCCAGCAGCCAAGGGGTAGTGAACACTGAAGCTTTCTTT
CDR3aa: CASSQGVVNTEAFF

j_gene: TRBJ2-3
abundance: -
v_gene: TRBV21-1
d_gene: -
len: 17
CDR3nt: TGTGTCAGCATCTTAATACTAGCGGGAAGAAACACAGATACGCAGTATTTT
CDR3aa: CVSILILAGRNTDTQYF

j_gene: TRBJ1-2
abundance: -
v_gene: TRBV2
d_gene: TRBD1
len: 16
CDR3nt: TGTGCCAGCAGTGAAAAGGGGACAGGGAAGAACTATGGCTACACCTTC
CDR3aa: CASSEKGTGKNYGYTF

j_gene: TRBJ2-7
abundance: few
v_gene: TRBV20-1
d_gene: TRBD2
len: 15
CDR3nt: TGCAGTGCTAGAGACGGGCGGGAGCTCGGGTACGAGCAGTACTTC
CDR3aa: CSARDGRELGYEQYF

j_gene: TRBJ2-7
abundance: -
v_gene: TRBV6-2/TRBV6-3
d_gene: TRBD1
len: 14
CDR3nt: TGTGCCAGCAGACAAGCCGGGACAGGGTTCGAGCAGTACTTC
CDR3aa: CASRQAGTGFEQYF

j_gene: TRBJ1-2
abundance: few
v_gene: TRBV28
d_gene: -
len: 13
CDR3nt: TGTGCCAGCATTGGGGGAGAATACAATGGCTACACCTTC
CDR3aa: CASIGGEYNGYTF

j_gene: TRBJ2-1
abundance: -
v_gene: TRBV19
d_gene: -
len: 16
CDR3nt: TGTGCCAGTAGTATTCAACTCCAGGGTATCAAGAGGGAGCAGTTCTTC
CDR3aa: CASSIQLQGIKREQFF

j_gene: TRBJ2-2
abundance: -
v_gene: TRBV30
d_gene: TRBD1
len: 14
CDR3nt: TGTGCCTGGCGGACAGGGGATTTGACCGGGGAGCTGTTTTTT
CDR3aa: CAWRTGDLTGELFF

j_gene: TRBJ1-1
abundance: -
v_gene: TRBV12-3/TRBV12-4
d_gene: -
len: 16
CDR3nt: TGTGCCAGCAGTTTCGGGGGGCGAGTTAAGAACACTGGAGCTTTCTTT
CDR3aa: CASSFGGRVKNTGAFF

j_gene: TRBJ1-2
abundance: -
v_gene: TRBV7-2
d_gene: -
len: 14
CDR3nt: TGTGCCAGCAGCTTAATAGGGCAGAGCAATGGCTACACCTTC
CDR3aa: CASSLIGQSNGYTF

j_gene: TRBJ2-5
abundance: -
v_gene: TRBV20-1
d_gene: -
len: 14
CDR3nt: TGCAGTGCTAGCGGGTTGGGTAACCAAGATACCCAGTACTTC
CDR3aa: CSASGLGNQDTQYF

j_gene: TRBJ2-1
abundance: few
v_gene: TRBV4-2
d_gene: -
len: 13
CDR3nt: TGTGCCAGCAGCCAAGAAACCGGGGATGGTAGGTTCTTC
CDR3aa: CASSQETGDGRFF

j_gene: TRBJ2-3
abundance: -
v_gene: TRBV6-5
d_gene: -
len: 15
CDR3nt: TGTGCCAGCAGATTCCAGGGTCCCAGCACAGATACGCGGTATTTT
CDR3aa: CASRFQGPSTDTRYF

j_gene: TRBJ2-4
abundance: few
v_gene: TRBV9
d_gene: -
len: 16
CDR3nt: TGTGCCAGCAGCGTAGACCCGGGGGTGGCCAAAAACATTCAGTACTTC
CDR3aa: CASSVDPGVAKNIQYF

j_gene: TRBJ2-5
abundance: -
v_gene: TRBV12-3/TRBV12-4
d_gene: TRBD2
len: 14
CDR3nt: TGTGCCAGCAGTTCAGGAGCGGGGCGCTACGGGCAGTACTTC
CDR3aa: CASSSGAGRYGQYF

j_gene: TRBJ1-4
abundance: few
v_gene: TRBV7-2
d_gene: TRBD1
len: 14
CDR3nt: TGTGCCAGCAGCCGGGACAGGGGGAAGGAAAAACTGTTTTTT
CDR3aa: CASSRDRGKEKLFF

j_gene: TRBJ2-1
abundance: -
v_gene: TRBV20-1
d_gene: -
len: 13
CDR3nt: TGCAGTGCGGGGACCATCAATTACAATGAGCAGTTCTTC
CDR3aa: CSAGTINYNEQFF

j_gene: TRBJ2-7
abundance: -
v_gene: TRBV20-1
d_gene: -
len: 14
CDR3nt: TGCAGTGCTAGAGCAGCCGGGGCAGCCTACGAGCAGTACTTC
CDR3aa: CSARAAGAAYEQYF

j_gene: TRBJ1-1
abundance: -
v_gene: TRBV4-3
d_gene: -
len: 13
CDR3nt: TGCGCCAGCAGCCCGGGAAGGTCTGCTGAAGCTTTCTTT
CDR3aa: CASSPGRSAEAFF